A single sample is the source of the 21 T cell receptor beta chains below, sequenced in a study of T-cell memory formation after mild COVID-19. TCRdb recomputed calls from the 5' RACE reads with MiXCR, one row per CDR3 protein. Of some 350,000 distinct CDR3 sequences in the sample, about 16% were seen once. Sequenced sample: PBMCs or a T cell subset sorted from them (not recorded which). All receptors derive from a man between 18 and 35 years old who had mild COVID-19 (a few samples of this study predate the infection). Cell type and time point are not known.

There are a few counts of this clonotype. The CDR3 region has the DNA TGTGCCAGCTCCAATTTAGCGGGACAGGGTAAAGAGACCCAGTACTTC. Protein sequence: CASSNLAGQGKETQYF. The V and J genes are TRBV11-2 and TRBJ2-5; possibly TRBD1 for D (9 bases). Germline V gene lookup returns CDR1 SGHAT and CDR2 FQNNGV. V was cut by 8 bases and J by 3 bases, with 22 bases left in between. The CDR3 has 16 amino acids.

This chain joins TRBV5-1 and TRBJ2-5; D is uncertain. This CDR3 comprises 15 residues. V gave up 0 bases and J gave up 2 bases, with 11 bases separating them. Looked up from germline, CDR1 is SGHRS and CDR2 is YFSETQ. The chain's CDR3 is CASSLAHRKQETQYF. The CDR3 DNA reads as TGCGCCAGCAGCTTGGCCCACAGAAAACAAGAGACCCAGTACTTC.

This chain joins TRBV4-3 and TRBJ2-1; D call uncertain. CDR1 is LGHNA, CDR2 YSLEER, per germline. V lost 0 bases and J 13 bases, leaving 13 bases between the germline ends. The CDR3 spans 13 residues. CDR3: CASSQEQMTDQFF. DNA of the CDR3: TGCGCCAGCAGCCAAGAGCAGATGACCGATCAGTTCTTC.

This clonotype showed up just a few times. The CDR3 sequence: CASSLPGLAQNEQFF. The CDR3 nucleotides read TGTGCCAGCAGCCTTCCGGGACTAGCCCAAAATGAGCAGTTCTTC. The gene calls are TRBV4-2 and TRBJ2-1; 9 bases fit TRBD2. CDR1 and CDR2 (germline): LGHNA, YNFKEQ. V trimming: 4 bases; J trimming: 7 bases; junction bases outside the gene matches: 8. The CDR3 length is 15 residues.

The chain combines TRBV9 with TRBJ1-1; 8 bases line up with TRBD1. The CDR3 sequence is 15 residues long. CDR1 SGDLS and CDR2 YYNGEE come from the germline V gene. J lost 10 bases, V lost 0 bases, and 11 bases had no gene match. The CDR3 sequence: CASSVGGTGLAPAFF. In nucleotides, the CDR3 is TGTGCCAGCAGCGTAGGGGGGACAGGCCTAGCTCCAGCTTTCTTT.

This clonotype has a handful of counts. The V and J genes are TRBV6-5 and TRBJ1-6; weak D call: TRBD1 (5 bases). Trimming cost V 0 bases and J 13 bases, with 10 bases left between them. The CDR3 sequence is 13 residues long. The germline V gene has CDR1 MNHEY and CDR2 SVGAGI. The CDR3: CASSYSGEFPLHF. The CDR3 nucleotides are TGTGCCAGCAGTTACTCGGGGGAATTTCCCCTCCACTTT.

This clonotype was counted many times. The rearrangement uses TRBV9 and TRBJ2-7, with 7 bases matching TRBD1. With 8 bases clipped from V and 1 base from J, the junction kept 3 bases outside the gene matches. The CDR3 covers 12 residues. The germline CDR1 and CDR2 sequences are SGDLS and YYNGEE. CDR3: CARQGPSYEQYF. In nucleotides, the CDR3 is TGTGCCAGACAGGGGCCTTCCTACGAGCAGTACTTC.

The CDR3 DNA is TGTGCCAGTACCGGGACTAGCGGTCTCTGGAGCGGTACGCAGTATTTT. It specifies CASTGTSGLWSGTQYF. The chain couples TRBV19 to TRBJ2-3; 11 nucleotides line up with TRBD2. CDR3 size: 16 residues. Trimming removed 7 bases from V and 8 bases from J; junction bases left unmatched: 14. CDR1 and CDR2 (germline): LNHDA, SQIVND (reference sequence).

Details on this clonotype: A clone one base away is much larger, so this may be a read error. V usage is TRBV5-4 and J usage is TRBJ2-5; 7 bases fit TRBD1. The CDR3 is 13 amino acids. V lost 7 bases to trimming and J lost 5 bases; unmatched junction nucleotides: 8. Germline-derived CDR1 and CDR2 are SGHNT and YYREEE (reference sequence). The CDR3 coding sequence is TGTGCCAGCGCCCCCGGGACAGACGAGACCCAGTACTTC. Amino acids: CASAPGTDETQYF.

The gene calls are TRBV4-2 and TRBJ2-1; TRBD2 matches 10 bases. Germline V lookup: CDR1 LGHNA, CDR2 YNFKEQ. The length of the CDR3 is 18 residues. The V segment lost 1 base and the J segment 0 bases; nucleotides outside the gene matches: 6. The CDR3 bases are TGTGCCAGCAGCCAAGGCCTAGCGGGGGACAGCTCCTACAATGAGCAGTTCTTC. Its protein product is CASSQGLAGDSSYNEQFF.

This clonotype was counted a few times. The chain joins TRBV28 to TRBJ1-1; no clear D. V gave up 4 bases and J gave up 0 bases, with 15 bases separating them. CDR1 is MDHEN and CDR2 is SYDVKM in the germline V gene. This CDR3 is built from 16 residues. In DNA, the CDR3 is TGTGCCAGCAGTTCAACCGGGTTTTATATGAACACTGAAGCTTTCTTT. Translation: CASSSTGFYMNTEAFF.

This clonotype appeared a few times. This chain joins TRBV13 and TRBJ2-2, with 9 bases lining up with TRBD1. Trimming cost V 5 bases and J 6 bases; bases outside gene matches: 7. In germline, CDR1 is PRHDT, CDR2 FYEKMQ (reference sequence). This CDR3 is built from 15 residues. CDR3 protein: CASSMGQGVPGELFF. DNA for the CDR3: TGTGCCAGCAGCATGGGACAGGGAGTCCCCGGGGAGCTGTTTTTT.

This clonotype was recorded at least ten times. The rearrangement joins TRBV11-2 to TRBJ2-1, with D maybe TRBD2 (5 bases). Germline V gene data show CDR1 as SGHAT and CDR2 as FQNNGV. The CDR3 extends over 13 amino acids. The germline V and J ends were trimmed by 6 bases and 7 bases, with 13 bases remaining between them. CDR3 in amino acids: CASSLGLQNEQFF. The DNA for the CDR3 is TGTGCCAGCAGTCTCGGACTTCAAAATGAGCAGTTCTTC.

This clonotype was counted only a few times. This chain links TRBV20-1 with TRBJ2-7; D remains unclear. The CDR3 is made up of 14 amino acids. V was trimmed by 1 base and J by 0 bases, leaving 10 bases between them. CDR1 and CDR2 (germline): DFQATT, SNEGSKA (reference sequence). The CDR3 coding sequence is TGCAGTGCTAGAGCCCCCCAGAGCTCCTACGAGCAGTACTTC. Protein product: CSARAPQSSYEQYF.

This clonotype has more than one count but fewer than ten. The chain uses TRBV12-3 or TRBV12-4 and TRBJ1-1; 7 nucleotides agree with TRBD1. J gave up 2 bases and V 5 bases, and 11 bases lay outside the gene matches. This CDR3 spans 16 amino acids. CDR3 nucleotides: TGTGCCAGCAGTAACATACGGGACAGCCGAAACACTGAAGCTTTCTTT. Residues: CASSNIRDSRNTEAFF.

The chain employs TRBV21-1 and TRBJ1-1. TRBV21-1 is recorded as a pseudogene. The CDR3 runs 14 residues. The CDR3 here is CASSMGGGSTEAFF. The CDR3 coding sequence is TGTGCCAGCAGCATGGGAGGGGGTAGCACTGAAGCTTTCTTT.

This clonotype was detected many times. This sequence joins TRBV5-5 and TRBJ2-7; 10 nucleotides align to TRBD2. CDR3 length: 15 residues. Germline trimming cut 0 bases from V and 6 bases from J; bases unmatched to any gene: 6. Germline assignment: CDR1 SGHKS and CDR2 YYEKEE (reference sequence). The CDR3: CASSLAGLAQGEQYF. The CDR3 nucleotides read TGTGCCAGCAGCTTGGCGGGACTAGCGCAAGGCGAGCAGTACTTC.

The chain employs TRBV13 and TRBJ1-6, with D possibly being TRBD1 (6 bases). The CDR3 length is 16 residues. Germline V gene data show CDR1 as PRHDT and CDR2 as FYEKMQ (reference sequence). With 5 bases removed from V and 10 bases from J, the gap between germline ends came to 21 bases. The CDR3 region has the DNA TGTGCCAGCAGCATAACGGGGGCCCTCCGGAGATCACCCCTCCACTTT. Amino acids: CASSITGALRRSPLHF.

This clonotype occurred a few times. This rearrangement joins TRBV5-1 to TRBJ2-7, with D tentatively TRBD1 (6 bases). V lost 4 bases, J lost 3 bases, and 17 bases lay in between. Per the germline V gene, CDR1 is SGHRS and CDR2 is YFSETQ. CDR3 length equals 15 residues. Written as DNA, the CDR3 is TGCGCCAGCAGCAAGGGTTCAGGGGATCTCTACGAGCAGTACGTC. Translating gives CASSKGSGDLYEQYV.

In this sample, this clonotype turned up many times. The rearrangement links TRBV4-3 to TRBJ2-3; D possibly corresponds to TRBD2 (7 bases). Trimming removed 7 bases from V and 5 bases from J, with 19 bases in between. CDR1 is LGHNA and CDR2 is YSLEER in the germline V gene. CDR3 length equals 15 residues. The CDR3 loop reads CASTRGRGPKDTQYF. The CDR3 nucleotides read TGCGCCAGCACCAGAGGGCGGGGGCCCAAAGATACGCAGTATTTT.

This clonotype has more than one count but fewer than ten. This chain uses TRBV2 with TRBJ2-1; D is possibly TRBD1 or TRBD2 (5 bases each). The CDR3 loop spans 16 amino acids. The V end was cut by 2 bases, the J end by 7 bases, with 18 bases between. Germline assignment: CDR1 SNHLY and CDR2 FYNNEI. This CDR3 reads CASSEFVRGRDNEQFF. As DNA, the CDR3 is TGTGCCAGCAGTGAATTTGTTCGGGGACGGGATAATGAGCAGTTCTTC.